A single sample is the source of the 12 T cell receptor beta chains below, sequenced in a study of T cell responses to AZD1222 COVID-19 vaccine. The repertoire was sequenced with immunoSEQ multiplex PCR; TCRdb's copy has only in-frame clones and lacks some. The table has over 110,000 clones, around 87% seen once; the top ten hold 1.6%. The source material was peripheral blood, sampled on day 0 of AZD1222 vaccination. These receptors were obtained from an adult in good health.

The V and J genes are TRBV25-1 and TRBJ1-3; D might be TRBD1 (5 bases). The CDR3 has 16 residues. Germline-derived CDR1 and CDR2 are MGHDK and SYGVNS. V dropped 1 base and J dropped 5 bases, with 15 bases sitting between them. In nucleotides, the CDR3 is TGTGCCAGCAGTGAATTGGGGCGGTCCGCCCGAAACACCATATATTTT. Amino acid sequence: CASSELGRSARNTIYF.

The chain carries TRBV7-3 and TRBJ2-3; tentative D call: TRBD1 (5 bases). Between the trimmed V and J ends, which lost 5 bases and 6 bases, there was a span of 9 bases. CDR1 SGHTA and CDR2 FQGTGA come from the germline V gene. The CDR3 covers 12 residues. The CDR3 protein is CASSRTHDTQYF. The CDR3 DNA reads as TGTGCCAGCAGCCGGACACACGATACGCAGTATTTT.

The chain is built from TRBV2 and TRBJ2-1; 11 bases are shared with TRBD2. V dropped 8 bases and J dropped 4; count of bases not matched to a gene: 4. The CDR3 is 14 amino acids. Germline V CDR1 and CDR2: SNHLY, FYNNEI. CDR3 sequence: CASSSGGHYNEQFF. CDR3 bases: TGTGCCAGCTCTAGCGGGGGGCATTACAATGAGCAGTTCTTC.

The chain is built from TRBV19 and TRBJ2-7, with 14 bases identical to TRBD2. This CDR3 has 20 residues. V was pared by 3 bases and J by 5 bases, with 18 bases of the junction left unmatched. Looked up from germline, CDR1 is LNHDA and CDR2 is SQIVND (reference sequence). CDR3 DNA: TGTGCCAGTAGTATTAACCGAAGGGGGACTAGCGGGAGCCGGTACGACGAGCAGTACTTC. This codes for CASSINRRGTSGSRYDEQYF.

CDR3 in amino acids: CASSPDRVGFNQPQHF. The CDR3 coding sequence is TGTGCCAGCAGCCCTGACAGGGTAGGCTTCAATCAGCCCCAGCATTTT. This chain uses TRBV4-2 with TRBJ1-5, with 7 positions matching TRBD1. CDR3 length: 16 residues. The V and J ends lost 4 bases and 3 bases, in that order; junction bases with no gene match: 9. The germline V gene encodes CDR1 LGHNA and CDR2 YNFKEQ.

The chain employs TRBV2 and TRBJ1-2; TRBD1 matches at 8 bases. J gave up 4 bases and V 8 bases, and 9 bases lay outside the gene matches. This CDR3 has 14 residues. Germline V CDR1 and CDR2: SNHLY, FYNNEI. CDR3 nucleotide sequence: TGTGCCAGCCGCAGATTGGGACAGGTCTATGGCTACACCTTC. It yields the protein CASRRLGQVYGYTF.

The gene calls are TRBV5-6 and TRBJ2-7; 7 bases align to TRBD1. This CDR3 has 15 amino acids. V shed 3 bases, J shed 0 bases, and the junction held 6 bases outside the gene matches. Germline CDR1 reads SGHDT; CDR2 reads YYEEEE. CDR3 DNA sequence: TGTGCCAGCAGCTACTACAGGGGCGTCTCCTACGAGCAGTACTTC. Protein product: CASSYYRGVSYEQYF.

The chain links TRBV28 to TRBJ1-2, with 8 nucleotides matching TRBD1. This CDR3 is built from 13 residues. Looked up from germline, CDR1 is MDHEN and CDR2 is SYDVKM. V was clipped by 7 bases and J by 8 bases; unmatched bases: 9. Written as DNA, the CDR3 is TGTGCCAGCACCGTGGACAGGGCTGGAGGCTACACCTTC. It is translated as CASTVDRAGGYTF.

The rearrangement links TRBV18 to TRBJ1-4; the D is unclear. This CDR3 comprises 17 residues. V lost 1 base and J lost 7, with 19 bases in between. CDR1 is KGHSH, CDR2 LQKENI, per germline. The CDR3 DNA reads as TGTGCCAGCTCACCACTCCCTTGGACGGGAACCAGTGAAAAACTGTTTTTT. It specifies CASSPLPWTGTSEKLFF.

This chain connects TRBV28 to TRBJ2-7; TRBD1 matches 8 bases. V was clipped by 5 bases and J by 1 base; unmatched bases: 7. Per the germline V gene, CDR1 is MDHEN and CDR2 is SYDVKM. This CDR3 has 15 amino acids. CDR3 amino acids: CASSTPGGRSYEQYF. CDR3 nucleotide sequence: TGTGCCAGCAGTACCCCAGGGGGCAGATCCTACGAGCAGTACTTC.

The chain joins TRBV30 to TRBJ1-6; D remains ambiguous. V shed 5 bases and J shed 0 bases, with 5 bases lying between them. Per germline, CDR1 GTSNPN and CDR2 SVGIG (reference sequence). This CDR3 is built from 13 residues. CDR3 protein: CAWRSSYNSPLHF. The CDR3 DNA is TGTGCCTGGCGGAGCTCCTATAATTCACCCCTCCACTTT.

The V gene is TRBV9, the J gene TRBJ1-4, with no clear D. V gave up 5 bases and J gave up 7 bases, with 9 bases separating them. This CDR3 contains 12 residues. In germline, CDR1 is SGDLS, CDR2 YYNGEE. DNA of the CDR3: TGTGCCAGCAGTTCCTACCTTGAAAAACTGTTTTTT. Residues: CASSSYLEKLFF.